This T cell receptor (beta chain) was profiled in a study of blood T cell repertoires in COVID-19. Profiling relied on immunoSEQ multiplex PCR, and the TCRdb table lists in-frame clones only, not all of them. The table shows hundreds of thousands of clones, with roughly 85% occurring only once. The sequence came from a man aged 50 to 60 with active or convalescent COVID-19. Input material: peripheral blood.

The DNA for the CDR3 is TGTGCCAGCAGCGCCCGAGGGACAGGGAACACCGGGGAGCTGTTTTTT. Amino acids: CASSARGTGNTGELFF. This rearrangement joins TRBV7-8 to TRBJ2-2; 8 bases are a match to TRBD1. Trimming cost V 5 bases and J 1 base; bases outside gene matches: 6. Germline CDR1 and CDR2: SGHVS and FQNEAQ. The CDR3 contains 16 residues.